These 24 T cell receptor beta chains were sequenced from one sample in a study of shared clonotypes between healthy human individuals. TCRdb keeps only in-frame clones here, not all; method: immunoSEQ multiplex PCR. The table includes some 1 million clones, roughly 80% detected once. The sequencing sample was made of memory CD4+ T cells sorted from blood. As to subset: CD45RA-negative fraction. The receptor set was obtained from a man aged 18 to 35 in good health.

V is TRBV7-9 and J is TRBJ1-2; D call uncertain. V lost 5 bases, J lost 5 bases, and 18 bases lay in between. The CDR3 sequence is 15 residues long. In germline, CDR1 is SEHNR, CDR2 FQNEAQ (reference sequence). The CDR3 DNA follows: TGTGCCAGCAGCCCTCCTGGGGAGGCCTCATATGGCTACACCTTC. Translation gives CASSPPGEASYGYTF.

This clone was detected once. The V and J genes are TRBV11-2 and TRBJ2-3, with 9 bases fitting TRBD2. The CDR3 spans 16 residues. The ends lost 1 base at V and 3 bases at J; junction bases unmatched: 5. Germline CDR1 SGHAT, CDR2 FQNNGV. Here the CDR3 reads CASSLGASGVTDTQYF. The CDR3 nucleotides read TGTGCCAGCAGCTTAGGGGCTAGCGGGGTAACAGATACGCAGTATTTT.

V gene TRBV4-3 combines with J gene TRBJ1-2; 10 nucleotides match TRBD1. The CDR3 is 16 residues long. Germline CDR1 reads LGHNA; CDR2 reads YSLEER. Losses at the gene ends were 0 bases for V and 5 bases for J; bases not matched to a gene: 6. As DNA, the CDR3 is TGCGCCAGCAGCCAAGATCCTCGGACAGGGGGTTATGGCTACACCTTC. Protein product: CASSQDPRTGGYGYTF.

This clone occurred many times. The rearrangement links TRBV2 to TRBJ1-5, with TRBD1 as a possible D gene (5 bases). Trimming removed 4 bases from V and 2 bases from J, with 12 bases in between. The CDR3 runs 15 residues. Germline-derived CDR1 and CDR2 are SNHLY and FYNNEI. CDR3 residues: CASSVDGGGNQPQHF. For the CDR3, the DNA is TGTGCCAGCAGTGTTGACGGGGGAGGCAATCAGCCCCAGCATTTT. Supplemented by reference TRBV2 and TRBJ1-5, the full variable domain reads EPEVTQTPSHQVTQMGQEVILRCVPISNHLYFYWYRQILGQKVEFLVSFYNNEISEKSEIFDDQFSVERPDGSNFTLKIRSTKLEDSAMYFCASSVDGGGNQPQHFGDGTRLSIL.

The chain uses TRBV2 and TRBJ1-4; weak D call: TRBD1 (5 bases). The CDR3 runs 16 residues. V was clipped by 9 bases and J by 0 bases, with 17 bases between them. Per the germline V gene, CDR1 is SNHLY and CDR2 is FYNNEI. As DNA, the CDR3 is TGTGCCAGTTCCGTGGGGGTGGGGGCAACTAATGAAAAACTGTTTTTT. Its translation: CASSVGVGATNEKLFF. Combining the CDR3 with reference TRBV2 and TRBJ1-4 gives the whole variable domain EPEVTQTPSHQVTQMGQEVILRCVPISNHLYFYWYRQILGQKVEFLVSFYNNEISEKSEIFDDQFSVERPDGSNFTLKIRSTKLEDSAMYFCASSVGVGATNEKLFFGSGTQLSVL.

This clone was found a few times. The chain couples TRBV18 to TRBJ1-3; 7 bases line up with TRBD1. This CDR3 comprises 16 residues. Germline V lookup: CDR1 KGHSH, CDR2 LQKENI. V dropped 4 bases and J dropped 0; count of bases not matched to a gene: 6. Here the CDR3 reads CASSQDRPGSGNTIYF. For the CDR3, the DNA is TGTGCCAGCTCACAGGACAGGCCGGGCTCTGGAAACACCATATATTTT.

V is TRBV7-9 and J is TRBJ2-1; 11 bases line up with TRBD2. Germline V CDR1 and CDR2: SEHNR, FQNEAQ (reference sequence). V lost 5 bases to trimming and J lost 15 bases; unmatched junction nucleotides: 12. The length of the CDR3 is 14 residues. This CDR3 is CASSLIGLAGGLFF. As DNA, the CDR3 is TGTGCCAGCAGCCTCATAGGTCTAGCGGGAGGACTGTTCTTC. Variable domain in full (rest from reference TRBV7-9 and TRBJ2-1): DTGVSQNPRHKITKRGQNVTFRCDPISEHNRLYWYRQTLGQGPEFLTYFQNEAQLEKSRLLSDRFSAERPKGSFSTLEIQRTEQGDSAMYLCASSLIGLAGGLFFGPGTRLTVL.

This clone showed up just a few times. The chain uses TRBV5-1 and TRBJ1-1; 9 bases fit TRBD1. Trimming at V came to 0 bases and at J to 4 bases, leaving 7 bases not matched to a gene. CDR1 and CDR2 (germline): SGHRS, YFSETQ. The CDR3 is 16 amino acids. The CDR3: CASSLEGTGSGTEAFF. The CDR3 DNA reads as TGCGCCAGCAGCTTGGAAGGGACAGGGTCAGGCACTGAAGCTTTCTTT.

The CDR3 region is CASSYRATLSYNEQFF. The CDR3 region has the DNA TGTGCCAGCAGTTACCGTGCTACGCTCTCCTACAATGAGCAGTTCTTC. V usage is TRBV6-5 and J usage is TRBJ2-1; D unresolved. Germline V gene lookup returns CDR1 MNHEY and CDR2 SVGAGI. Trimming shortened V by 2 bases and J by 0 bases, and 11 bases separated the two germline ends. This CDR3 comprises 16 residues.

This clone was recorded many times. J is TRBJ1-1 and V is TRBV10-2; the D gene is possibly TRBD1 (5 bases). In germline, CDR1 is WSHSY, CDR2 SAAADI. The CDR3 has 15 amino acids. V was cut by 6 bases and J by 1 base, with 15 bases left in between. CDR3 sequence (DNA): TGCGCCAGCAGGAAAGGTCCTGACAGGAACACTGAAGCTTTCTTT. Encoded protein: CASRKGPDRNTEAFF.

The chain carries TRBV6-5 and TRBJ2-1; 7 bases map to TRBD1. Trimming took 6 bases from V and 1 from J; bases not matched to a gene: 6. Per the germline V gene, CDR1 is MNHEY and CDR2 is SVGAGI. This CDR3 comprises 15 residues. The CDR3 nucleotides read TGTGCCAGCAGGCCCTCAGGGGGTTCCTACAATGAGCAGTTCTTC. Its translation: CASRPSGGSYNEQFF.

The chain is built from TRBV5-4 and TRBJ1-2; 7 nucleotides line up with TRBD1. This CDR3 comprises 15 residues. Trimming removed 3 bases from V and 4 bases from J; junction bases left unmatched: 9. CDR1 and CDR2 from the germline V gene are SGHNT and YYREEE (reference sequence). CDR3 residues: CASSSTDRQAYGYTF. DNA for the CDR3: TGTGCCAGCAGCTCCACGGACAGGCAGGCCTATGGCTACACCTTC.

The J gene is TRBJ2-3, the V gene TRBV5-1, with 12 positions matching TRBD2. CDR3 length equals 17 residues. Germline-derived CDR1 and CDR2 are SGHRS and YFSETQ. The V and J ends lost 0 bases and 5 bases, in that order; junction bases with no gene match: 7. The CDR3 nucleotides are TGCGCCAGCAGCTTGGTTTCTAGCGGGGGGGCTGGAGATACGCAGTATTTT. Its translation: CASSLVSSGGAGDTQYF.

This chain joins TRBV5-1 and TRBJ1-2, with D tentatively TRBD1 (6 bases). CDR1 SGHRS and CDR2 YFSETQ come from the germline V gene. The CDR3 consists of 13 residues. V was shortened by 4 bases and J by 1 base, with 8 bases between the two germline ends. CDR3 DNA: TGCGCCAGCAGCGAACAGGGTAACTATGGCTACACCTTC. Protein sequence: CASSEQGNYGYTF. The whole variable domain, remainder taken from reference TRBV5-1 and TRBJ1-2, is KAGVTQTPRYLIKTRGQQVTLSCSPISGHRSVSWYQQTPGQGLQFLFEYFSETQRNKGNFPGRFSGRQFSNSRSEMNVSTLELGDSALYLCASSEQGNYGYTFGSGTRLTVV.

This chain joins TRBV12-2 and TRBJ2-2; TRBD2, the table's D call, lacks a check against the DNA. TRBV12-2 is recorded as a pseudogene. The CDR3 length is 11 residues. CDR3 sequence reads: CASRLAFELFF. The CDR3 DNA reads as TGTGCAAGTCGCTTAGCCTTCGAGCTGTTTTTT.

The chain carries TRBV6-6 and TRBJ2-3; 13 positions agree with TRBD2. V trimming: 6 bases; J trimming: 1 base; junction bases outside the gene matches: 4. Germline values: CDR1 MNHNY, CDR2 SVGAGI (reference sequence). The length of the CDR3 is 16 residues. This chain's CDR3 is CASRRGLAGGTDTQYF. The CDR3 DNA reads as TGTGCCAGCAGGAGAGGACTAGCGGGAGGCACAGATACGCAGTATTTT.

J is TRBJ2-5 and V is TRBV9; 11 bases fit TRBD2. Looked up from germline, CDR1 is SGDLS and CDR2 is YYNGEE. This CDR3 comprises 18 residues. The trim removed 0 bases at V and 5 bases at J, leaving 12 bases unmatched. CDR3 region: CASSVAPSGGPIRETQYF. The CDR3 DNA reads as TGTGCCAGCAGCGTAGCTCCTAGCGGGGGGCCCATCCGGGAGACCCAGTACTTC.

This clone was seen many times. The chain carries TRBV30 and TRBJ1-2; 8 nucleotides line up with TRBD1. Germline V gene data show CDR1 as GTSNPN and CDR2 as SVGIG (reference sequence). The CDR3 is made up of 14 amino acids. J lost 4 bases, V lost 0 bases, and 4 bases had no gene match. Here the CDR3 reads CAWSVTGAFYGYTF. The CDR3 bases are TGTGCCTGGAGTGTGACAGGGGCCTTCTATGGCTACACCTTC.

The J gene is TRBJ2-2, the V gene TRBV27, with TRBD1 matching over 8 bases. The germline V gene has CDR1 MNHEY and CDR2 SMNVEV (reference sequence). V trimming: 4 bases; J trimming: 4 bases; junction bases outside the gene matches: 8. The CDR3 runs to 16 residues. The CDR3 reads CASSSSRTGTTGELFF. In nucleotides, the CDR3 is TGTGCCAGCAGTTCGTCACGGACAGGGACCACCGGGGAGCTGTTTTTT.

This chain joins TRBV6-5 and TRBJ1-2; D gene unclear. The germline CDR1 and CDR2 sequences are MNHEY and SVGAGI. Trimming left V 3 bases short and J 5 bases short, with 13 bases between. The CDR3 covers 14 residues. DNA for the CDR3: TGTGCCAGCAGTTATGCGGGGTCGCGATATGGCTACACCTTC. Amino acid sequence: CASSYAGSRYGYTF.

This clone was counted a few times. The gene calls are TRBV30 and TRBJ1-1, with D perhaps TRBD1 (5 bases). The V and J ends lost 3 bases and 6 bases respectively, with 11 bases between them. The CDR3 covers 12 residues. Looked up from germline, CDR1 is GTSNPN and CDR2 is SVGIG (reference sequence). DNA of the CDR3: TGTGCCTGGAGCCCGTGGGGACCTGAAGCTTTCTTT. This codes for CAWSPWGPEAFF. The variable domain in full, with the rest retrieved from reference TRBV30 and TRBJ1-1, is SQTIHQWPATLVQPVGSPLSLECTVEGTSNPNLYWYRQAAGRGLQLLFYSVGIGQISSEVPQNLSASRPQDRQFILSSKKLLLSDSGFYLCAWSPWGPEAFFGQGTRLTVV.

The chain joins TRBV19 to TRBJ2-6; 10 bases line up with TRBD1. Looked up from germline, CDR1 is LNHDA and CDR2 is SQIVND (reference sequence). This CDR3 is 14 amino acids long. V trimming: 9 bases; J trimming: 5 bases; junction bases outside the gene matches: 4. CDR3 region: CASGTGDRANVLTF. As DNA, the CDR3 is TGTGCCAGCGGGACAGGGGATCGGGCCAACGTCCTGACTTTC. The full variable domain, rest sourced from reference TRBV19 and TRBJ2-6, is DGGITQSPKYLFRKEGQNVTLSCEQNLNHDAMYWYRQDPGQGLRLIYYSQIVNDFQKGDIAEGYSVSREKKESFPLTVTSAQKNPTAFYLCASGTGDRANVLTFGAGSRLTVL.

This clone was detected only once. This rearrangement joins TRBV18 to TRBJ1-5; 8 nucleotides line up with TRBD1. Unmatched junction bases numbered 2, after V lost 4 bases and J lost 6 bases. The CDR3 is 13 amino acids. CDR1 and CDR2 from the germline V gene are KGHSH and LQKENI. The CDR3 sequence: CASSRGQGQPQHF. The CDR3, as DNA: TGTGCCAGCTCACGAGGACAGGGTCAGCCCCAGCATTTT.

The chain employs TRBV5-5 and TRBJ1-6, with 7 bases fitting TRBD1. Unmatched junction bases numbered 6, after V lost 0 bases and J lost 9 bases. Germline V gives CDR1 SGHKS, CDR2 YYEKEE (reference sequence). The CDR3 runs to 15 residues. Here the CDR3 DNA reads TGTGCCAGCAGCTTGGAAGGGGGCTACATTTCACCCCTCCACTTT. This translates into CASSLEGGYISPLHF.